This is a list of T cell receptor beta chains from one sample in a study of regulatory T cells in long-lasting Graves disease. TCRdb independently ran MiXCR on the multiplex PCR reads; one entry per CDR3 protein. The sample holds 400,000 to 450,000 distinct CDR3 sequences, around 20% seen once. The input for sequencing was peripheral blood mononuclear cells (PBMCs), taken when the disease was refractory, from a patient treated with antithyroid drugs. These TCRs come from a female donor with Graves disease. Both conserved end residues are part of each CDR3. Size values are once, few and many counts, or a class for expanded clones, and some rows have none.

j_gene	v_gene	len	abundance	CDR3aa
TRBJ1-2	TRBV19	11	-	CASMGAYGYTF
TRBJ2-7	TRBV5-8	18	-	CASSHPPGLAGGLYEQYF
TRBJ1-1	TRBV29-1	12	few	CSVDPLNTEAFF
TRBJ2-5	TRBV2	15	-	CASRGTSGIRETQYF
TRBJ1-4	TRBV12-3/TRBV12-4	14	-	CASSPEIINEKLFF
TRBJ1-1	TRBV12-3/TRBV12-4	16	few	CASSPRPRILNTEAFF
TRBJ2-2	TRBV29-1	19	-	CSVEDEGSTSGGHPGELFF
TRBJ2-6	TRBV30	16	-	CAWSLPRNSGANVLTF
TRBJ1-2	TRBV3-1	15	-	CASSQGRGIMKGYTF
TRBJ2-7	TRBV6-2/TRBV6-3	14	-	CASTKTGTGREQYF
TRBJ2-7	TRBV12-3/TRBV12-4	14	-	CASRSLRGPYEQYF
TRBJ2-5	TRBV29-1	12	many	CSVRAGGETQYF
TRBJ1-5	TRBV28	15	many	CASTFNGMSNQPQHF
TRBJ2-7	TRBV18	17	-	CASSPRIGRDRGHEQYF
TRBJ2-5	TRBV12-3/TRBV12-4	19	many	CASSFTLPGPWTGQETQYF
TRBJ2-7	TRBV7-9	12	-	CASSLRLEEQYF
TRBJ1-1	TRBV2	13	many	CASRPEGFTEAFF
TRBJ2-7	TRBV6-1	13	many	CASRSTTAYEQYF
TRBJ1-1	TRBV20-1	16	few	CSAETSYPLLRRPAFF
TRBJ2-4	TRBV5-6	14	few	CASSNSGTKNIQYF
TRBJ1-2	TRBV28	16	many	CASSLGTGGTNYGYTF
TRBJ2-2	TRBV30	14	few	CASRGGRTGGELFF
TRBJ2-2	TRBV6-2/TRBV6-3	18	few	CASRRLNLFMMNTGELFF
TRBJ2-7	TRBV10-3	12	few	CAIKGRPYEQYF
TRBJ2-5	TRBV20-1	12	-	CSAKGQGETQYF
TRBJ1-2	TRBV28	16	-	CASSFQGEGYAYGYTF
TRBJ2-4	TRBV5-1	17	few	CASSLEGSGLAKNIQYF
TRBJ1-2	TRBV4-2	14	many	CASSQERQIYGYTF
TRBJ2-7	TRBV10-3	14	many	CAISPDRGDYEQYF
TRBJ1-5	TRBV19	15	few	CASGTGGFGNQPQHF
TRBJ2-7	TRBV6-5	17	many	CASSYAPGTSGNYEQYF
TRBJ2-6	TRBV29-1	16	-	CSARQSLTSGANVLTF
TRBJ2-3	TRBV7-8	17	-	CASSLDQRKANTDTQYF
TRBJ2-1	TRBV28	12	many	CASSWGRSEQFF
TRBJ2-5	TRBV20-1	17	many	CSAPNFRTSVTQETQYF
TRBJ2-2	TRBV19	15	-	CASRRAGRNTGELFF
TRBJ1-2	TRBV11-2	14	many	CASSLTGDNYGYTF
TRBJ1-2	TRBV25-1	14	-	CAGSGQGADYGYTF
TRBJ2-7	TRBV12-3/TRBV12-4	12	many	CASSLAGHEQYF
TRBJ1-1	TRBV6-5	15	many	CASSYSYRDWAEAFF
TRBJ1-6	TRBV10-3	14	many	CAIGTGDYNSPLHF
TRBJ1-1	TRBV12-3/TRBV12-4	14	many	CASSLDSLNTEAFF
TRBJ1-5	TRBV7-2	15	-	CASTKQGRHNQPQHF
TRBJ2-7	TRBV5-1	16	few	CASSGVDTESRYEQYF
TRBJ2-7	TRBV6-5	16	many	CASSYSIGSGPYEQYF
TRBJ2-1	TRBV6-9	16	-	CASSYLTSGRLNEQFF
TRBJ1-3	TRBV12-3/TRBV12-4	15	once	CASSLYRDSGNTIYF
TRBJ2-2	TRBV29-1	16	-	CSALGLAGRDTGELFF
TRBJ1-2	TRBV5-5	12	-	CASTREGYGYTF
TRBJ1-1	TRBV7-8	15	-	CASSPSTLMNTEAFF
TRBJ1-3	TRBV28	12	-	CASNRERNTIYF
TRBJ1-5	TRBV4-3	14	few	CASSQDRGNQPQHF
TRBJ2-5	TRBV29-1	12	-	CSVDRMGETQYF